Below are 11 T cell receptor beta chains sequenced from a single sample in a study of Graves' ophthalmopathy and Graves' hyperthyroidism. RNA served as the template for amplifying TCR beta CDR3 regions. An opening RT-PCR round employed HTBI primers and preceded a second-round multiplex PCR. One entry per CDR3 protein results from TCRdb running MiXCR on the multiplex PCR reads. The sample contains 650,000 to 900,000 distinct CDR3 sequences, around 40% of which appear only once. The sequenced sample was peripheral blood. The receptors shown here come from an adult man with Graves' ophthalmopathy.

The V and J genes are TRBV7-9 and TRBJ2-5; no clear D. Trimming removed 5 bases at V and 2 bases at J, with 12 bases between. CDR1 is SEHNR, CDR2 FQNEAQ, per germline (reference sequence). This CDR3 spans 14 amino acids. CDR3 in DNA: TGTGCCAGCAGCCAAGATCCGCTACAAGAGACCCAGTACTTC. This codes for CASSQDPLQETQYF.

This clonotype was detected only a few times. This sequence joins TRBV6-1 and TRBJ1-2, with TRBD1 identical over 7 bases. This CDR3 has 13 amino acids. CDR1 and CDR2 (germline): MNHNS, SASEGT. Unmatched junction bases numbered 6, after V lost 3 bases and J lost 8 bases. CDR3 sequence: CASSDQTGYGYTF. The CDR3 bases are TGTGCCAGCAGTGACCAGACAGGGTACGGCTACACCTTC.

The CDR3: CSVEDLQRSSTDTQYF. The CDR3 nucleotides read TGCAGCGTTGAAGATCTTCAGCGATCTAGCACAGATACGCAGTATTTT. V is TRBV29-1 and J is TRBJ2-3; D unresolved. Germline V CDR1 and CDR2: SQVTM, ANQGSEA. The CDR3 runs 16 residues. The V gene lost 0 bases and the J gene lost 0 bases, with 13 bases spanning the gap.

This clonotype showed up many times. This chain connects TRBV7-9 to TRBJ1-2, with D maybe TRBD1 (5 bases). The V end lost 2 bases, the J end lost 7 bases, and 11 bases lay between the germline ends. Germline V gives CDR1 SEHNR, CDR2 FQNEAQ (reference sequence). The CDR3 consists of 13 residues. In DNA form, the CDR3 reads TGTGCCAGCAGCTTACAGGGATTGGTTGGCTACACCTTC. Amino acid sequence: CASSLQGLVGYTF.

This chain links TRBV29-1 with TRBJ2-5, with TRBD2 identical over 15 bases. The CDR3 extends over 13 amino acids. The germline V gene has CDR1 SQVTM and CDR2 ANQGSEA. CDR3 amino acids: CIGTSGGMETQYF. CDR3 nucleotide sequence: TGCATCGGGACTAGCGGGGGGATGGAGACCCAGTACTTC.

This clonotype has a count of ten or more. The chain combines TRBV7-3 with TRBJ2-5; D call uncertain. The CDR3 sequence is 14 residues long. V lost 1 base to trimming and J lost 2 bases, with 8 bases between them. Germline V gene data show CDR1 as SGHTA and CDR2 as FQGTGA. The CDR3 nucleotides read TGTGCCAGCAGCTTAAATCCCCAGCAAGAGACCCAGTACTTC. Protein sequence: CASSLNPQQETQYF.

This clonotype was counted ten times or more. The rearrangement links TRBV5-6 to TRBJ1-1; D may be TRBD1 (5 bases). The CDR3 has 15 residues. The germline CDR1 and CDR2 sequences are SGHDT and YYEEEE. With 2 bases removed from V and 0 bases from J, the gap between germline ends came to 11 bases. In DNA form, the CDR3 reads TGTGCCAGCAGCTTCGTCGGCAGGGTGAACACTGAAGCTTTCTTT. The encoded protein is CASSFVGRVNTEAFF.

V is TRBV9 and J is TRBJ1-5; the D gene is possibly TRBD1 (6 bases). Germline CDR1 and CDR2: SGDLS and YYNGEE. The V end was cut by 7 bases, the J end by 1 base, with 18 bases between. CDR3 length: 16 residues. The CDR3 nucleotides are TGTGCCAGCTCACTACAGGGACCCCGGAGCAATCAGCCCCAGCATTTT. This encodes CASSLQGPRSNQPQHF.

As to this clonotype: Being one base from a much bigger clone, this may be a read error. The chain carries TRBV9 and TRBJ1-2; possibly TRBD1 for D (5 bases). The length of the CDR3 is 17 residues. The ends were cut back, 0 bases at V and 5 bases at J, with 20 bases in the middle. CDR1 and CDR2 from the germline V gene are SGDLS and YYNGEE. In DNA, the CDR3 is TGTGCCAGCAGCGTAGCTCCTGGCGGGGCAGGTGCATATGGCTACACCTTC. Protein product: CASSVAPGGAGAYGYTF.

The chain uses TRBV10-1 and TRBJ2-2; 14 bases agree with TRBD2. Germline CDR1 is WNHNN and CDR2 is SYGVQD (reference sequence). V gave up 7 bases and J gave up 5 bases; unmatched junction bases: 12. This CDR3 has 18 amino acids. CDR3 in DNA: TGCGCCAGCATCAGACTAGCGGGAGGGCTATGTGGGACCGGGGAGCTGTTTTTT. It codes for CASIRLAGGLCGTGELFF.

This clonotype was counted only a few times. The chain couples TRBV20-1 to TRBJ2-5; possibly TRBD1 for D (5 bases). The CDR3 is 11 residues long. Germline lookup yields CDR1 DFQATT and CDR2 SNEGSKA (reference sequence). CDR3 sequence: CSADRFGAQYF. The CDR3 nucleotides are TGCAGCGCCGACAGATTTGGGGCCCAGTACTTC.